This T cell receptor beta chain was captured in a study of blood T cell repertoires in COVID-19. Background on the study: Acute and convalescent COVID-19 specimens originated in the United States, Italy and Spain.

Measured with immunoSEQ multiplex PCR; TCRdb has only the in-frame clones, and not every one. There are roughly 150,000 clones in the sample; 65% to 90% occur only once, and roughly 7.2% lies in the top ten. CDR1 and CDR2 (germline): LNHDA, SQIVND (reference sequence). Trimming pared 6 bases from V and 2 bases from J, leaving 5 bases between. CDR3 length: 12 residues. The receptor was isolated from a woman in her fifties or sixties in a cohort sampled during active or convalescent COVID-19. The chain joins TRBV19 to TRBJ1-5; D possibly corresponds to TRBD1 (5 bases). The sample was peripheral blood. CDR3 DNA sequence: TGTGCCAGTAGACAGGGCAATCAGCCCCAGCATTTT. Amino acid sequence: CASRQGNQPQHF.